A single sample gave rise to the 14 T cell receptor beta chains below, sequenced in a study of cytomegalovirus exposure and HLA in healthy donors. Amplification used 60 Vbeta primers and 13 Jbeta primers. The method was immunoSEQ multiplex PCR; TCRdb's version includes in-frame clones alone and lacks a portion of them. Among 100,000 to 150,000 clones listed, around 70% were seen once. The source material was PBMCs. Every receptor here comes from a woman in her sixties or seventies in good health and CMV-seropositive.

This clone was seen a few times. The chain combines TRBV11-2 with TRBJ1-4; tentatively, D is TRBD1 (5 bases). Trimming left V 0 bases short and J 8 bases short, with 19 bases between. Germline V CDR1 and CDR2: SGHAT, FQNNGV. This CDR3 comprises 17 residues. The CDR3 region is CASSLDSGAGRGEKLFF. The CDR3 region has the DNA TGTGCCAGCAGCTTAGATTCTGGGGCGGGAAGGGGAGAAAAACTGTTTTTT.

This chain links TRBV19 with TRBJ1-5; 8 nucleotides match TRBD1. The CDR3 is 16 residues long. Germline loops: CDR1 LNHDA, CDR2 SQIVND (reference sequence). V trimming: 5 bases; J trimming: 5 bases; junction bases outside the gene matches: 11. CDR3 nucleotides: TGTGCCAGTAGTCCCTCGGGACAGGCTAACCATCAGCCCCAGCATTTT. Encoded protein: CASSPSGQANHQPQHF.

This chain links TRBV9 with TRBJ2-3, with TRBD2 identical over 12 bases. This CDR3 has 18 amino acids. CDR1 SGDLS and CDR2 YYNGEE come from the germline V gene. The V gene end was trimmed by 1 base and the J gene end by 6 bases; junction bases not matched to a gene: 12. CDR3 in amino acids: CASSVRSSSGGVGDTQYF. The CDR3 DNA reads as TGTGCCAGCAGCGTAAGGTCCTCTAGCGGGGGGGTAGGGGATACGCAGTATTTT.

The chain is built from TRBV7-9 and TRBJ2-6, with a tentative D call TRBD2 (5 bases). V was clipped by 5 bases and J by 0 bases, with 5 bases between them. CDR1 and CDR2 (germline): SEHNR, FQNEAQ (reference sequence). The CDR3 sequence is 14 residues long. This CDR3 reads CASSTSSGANVLTF. The CDR3, as DNA: TGTGCCAGCAGCACTAGCTCTGGGGCCAACGTCCTGACTTTC.

This chain uses TRBV5-8 with TRBJ1-2; TRBD1 aligns across 8 bases. The CDR3 is made up of 16 amino acids. The V and J ends lost 0 bases and 4 bases, in that order; junction bases with no gene match: 8. The germline V gene encodes CDR1 SGHTS and CDR2 YDEGEE. Written as DNA, the CDR3 is TGTGCCAGCAGCTTGGGGACAGGGCATTCGGGCTATGGCTACACCTTC. This translates into CASSLGTGHSGYGYTF.

V usage is TRBV6-6 and J usage is TRBJ1-3; 8 bases are shared with TRBD1. J gave up 4 bases and V 0 bases, and 5 bases lay outside the gene matches. CDR1 is MNHNY, CDR2 SVGAGI, per germline (reference sequence). CDR3 length: 16 residues. CDR3 loop: CASSYSQGARGNTIYF. The CDR3 region has the DNA TGTGCCAGCAGTTACTCCCAGGGGGCGCGGGGAAACACCATATATTTT.

The CDR3 sequence: CSVNGRQNTEAFF. CDR3 coding DNA: TGCAGCGTAAACGGAAGACAGAACACTGAAGCTTTCTTT. The chain links TRBV29-1 to TRBJ1-1; D ambiguous. There are 13 residues in the CDR3. Trimming took 6 bases from V and 1 from J, leaving 12 bases between them. Germline CDR1 reads SQVTM; CDR2 reads ANQGSEA.

This clone was counted ten times or more. The rearrangement joins TRBV7-9 to TRBJ1-6, with unresolved D. Per the germline V gene, CDR1 is SEHNR and CDR2 is FQNEAQ (reference sequence). The CDR3 spans 13 residues. V lost 1 base to trimming and J lost 9 bases, with 7 bases between them. The CDR3 nucleotides are TGTGCCAGCAGCTTAGAACAGACTTCACCCCTCCACTTT. This translates into CASSLEQTSPLHF.

This chain uses TRBV4-2 with TRBJ2-1, with D possibly being TRBD2 (6 bases). CDR3 length: 16 residues. Germline assignment: CDR1 LGHNA and CDR2 YNFKEQ. Trimming took 1 base from V and 4 from J, leaving 14 bases between them. The CDR3 here is CASSQVGVAAYNEQFF. Written as DNA, the CDR3 is TGTGCCAGCAGCCAAGTCGGGGTAGCGGCGTACAATGAGCAGTTCTTC.

V and J are TRBV13 and TRBJ2-1; D gene uncertain. This CDR3 contains 16 residues. Trimming removed 0 bases from V and 4 bases from J, with 13 bases in between. Germline loops: CDR1 PRHDT, CDR2 FYEKMQ (reference sequence). The CDR3 DNA reads TGTGCCAGCAGCTTAGGGGGTTCCAGGTTTTACAATGAGCAGTTCTTC. It specifies CASSLGGSRFYNEQFF.

The chain couples TRBV19 to TRBJ2-3; D uncertain. Between the trimmed V and J ends, which lost 1 base and 4 bases, there was a span of 12 bases. This CDR3 region has 15 residues. Germline values: CDR1 LNHDA, CDR2 SQIVND (reference sequence). CDR3 in DNA: TGTGCCAGTAGTATAGGCAGTCGCAGTCCAGATACGCAGTATTTT. Protein sequence: CASSIGSRSPDTQYF.

J is TRBJ2-7 and V is TRBV27; 7 bases match TRBD2. V dropped 6 bases and J dropped 2; count of bases not matched to a gene: 10. Germline-derived CDR1 and CDR2 are MNHEY and SMNVEV (reference sequence). This CDR3 comprises 15 residues. The CDR3 coding sequence is TGTGCCAGCAGCCCCCTTCTAGCGGCGACCTACGAGCAGTACTTC. This sequence encodes CASSPLLAATYEQYF.

The rearrangement links TRBV7-9 to TRBJ1-1, with D possibly matching TRBD1 (6 bases). Deletions cut 0 bases from V and 6 bases from J, with 17 bases between. Germline V gene lookup returns CDR1 SEHNR and CDR2 FQNEAQ (reference sequence). The CDR3 sequence is 16 residues long. The CDR3 coding sequence is TGTGCCAGCAGCTTAGCAGAAGCGGGGGCAGGAGCTGAAGCTTTCTTT. Translating it yields CASSLAEAGAGAEAFF.

The chain joins TRBV11-2 to TRBJ2-1; D gene unclear. Germline V gene data show CDR1 as SGHAT and CDR2 as FQNNGV. V was pared by 4 bases and J by 9 bases, with 7 bases between. The CDR3 spans 11 residues. CDR3: CASSSLSEQFF. Written as DNA, the CDR3 is TGTGCCAGCAGCTCCCTAAGTGAGCAGTTCTTC.